Below, 3 T cell receptor beta chains from the same sample are listed, as sequenced in a study of blood T cell repertoires in COVID-19. The method was immunoSEQ multiplex PCR; TCRdb's version includes in-frame clones alone and lacks a portion of them. The sample comprises 70,000 to 95,000 clones, 75% to 90% of which are singletons, and about an eighth rests with the top ten. The sample taken for sequencing was peripheral blood. Receptor source: a human donor in a cohort sampled during active COVID-19.

This clone was observed once. A read error may be the cause here, since a much bigger clone is one base away. The rearrangement links TRBV6-5 to TRBJ1-6; D is undetermined. CDR3 size: 14 residues. The V end lost 7 bases, the J end lost 0 bases, and 7 bases lay between the germline ends. Germline V gives CDR1 MNHEY, CDR2 SVGAGI. The CDR3 DNA follows: TGTGCCAGCAAGGAGAGCTCCTATAATTCACCCCTCCACTTT. This gives the protein CASKESSYNSPLHF.

The rearrangement joins TRBV2 to TRBJ1-5; D is uncertain. This CDR3 spans 14 amino acids. V shed 5 bases and J shed 3 bases, with 11 bases lying between them. From germline, CDR1 is SNHLY and CDR2 FYNNEI. The CDR3 protein is CASSRPSPNQPQHF. CDR3 bases: TGTGCCAGCAGTCGCCCTAGCCCCAATCAGCCCCAGCATTTT.

J is TRBJ2-3 and V is TRBV28; D is unresolved. Germline CDR1 is MDHEN and CDR2 is SYDVKM. V lost 7 bases to trimming and J lost 14 bases, with 19 bases between them. The CDR3 is 12 amino acids. The CDR3 bases are TGTGCCAGCATGGATTTTGCGGCCGTGGGGTATTTT. Protein: CASMDFAAVGYF. Looking up the rest from reference TRBV28 and TRBJ2-3 gives the full variable domain: DVKVTQSSRYLVKRTGEKVFLECVQDMDHENMFWYRQDPGLGLRLIYFSYDVKMKEKGDIPEGYSVSREKKERFSLILESASTNQTSMYLCASMDFAAVGYFGPGTRLTVL.